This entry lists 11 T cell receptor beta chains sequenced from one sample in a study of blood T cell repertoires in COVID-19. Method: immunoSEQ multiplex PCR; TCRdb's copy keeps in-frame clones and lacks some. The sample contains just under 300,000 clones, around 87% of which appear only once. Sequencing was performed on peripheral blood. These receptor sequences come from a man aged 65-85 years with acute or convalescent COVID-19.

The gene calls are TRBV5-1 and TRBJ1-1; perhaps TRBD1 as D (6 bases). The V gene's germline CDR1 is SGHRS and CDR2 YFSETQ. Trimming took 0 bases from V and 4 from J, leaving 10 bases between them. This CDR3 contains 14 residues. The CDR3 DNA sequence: TGCGCCAGCAGCTTGGGTCAGGGGTTCACTGAAGCTTTCTTT. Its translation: CASSLGQGFTEAFF.

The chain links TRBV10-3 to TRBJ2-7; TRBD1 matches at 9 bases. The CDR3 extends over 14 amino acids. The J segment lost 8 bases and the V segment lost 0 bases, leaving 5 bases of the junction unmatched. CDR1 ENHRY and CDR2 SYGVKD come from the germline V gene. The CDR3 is CAISESTGGSKQYF. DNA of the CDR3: TGTGCCATCAGTGAGTCGACAGGGGGGAGTAAGCAGTACTTC.

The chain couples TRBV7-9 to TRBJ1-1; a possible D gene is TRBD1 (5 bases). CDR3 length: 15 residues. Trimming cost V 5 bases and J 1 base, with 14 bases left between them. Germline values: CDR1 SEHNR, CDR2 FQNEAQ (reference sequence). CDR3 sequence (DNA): TGTGCCAGCAGCATTCACCGAGACAGGAACACTGAAGCTTTCTTT. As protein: CASSIHRDRNTEAFF.

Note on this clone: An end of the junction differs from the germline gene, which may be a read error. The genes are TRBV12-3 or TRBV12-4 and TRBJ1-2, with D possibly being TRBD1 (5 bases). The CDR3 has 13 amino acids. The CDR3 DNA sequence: TGTGCCAGCAGTTCCTTACAGGCTTTAAGAATAGTCTTC. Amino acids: CASSSLQALRIVF.

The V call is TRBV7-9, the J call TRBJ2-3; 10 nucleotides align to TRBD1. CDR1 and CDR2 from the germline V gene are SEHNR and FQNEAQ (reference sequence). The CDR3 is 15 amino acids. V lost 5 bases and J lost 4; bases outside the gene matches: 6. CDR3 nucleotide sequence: TGTGCCAGCAGCCCACGACAGGGGGCGGCAGATACGCAGTATTTT. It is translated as CASSPRQGAADTQYF.

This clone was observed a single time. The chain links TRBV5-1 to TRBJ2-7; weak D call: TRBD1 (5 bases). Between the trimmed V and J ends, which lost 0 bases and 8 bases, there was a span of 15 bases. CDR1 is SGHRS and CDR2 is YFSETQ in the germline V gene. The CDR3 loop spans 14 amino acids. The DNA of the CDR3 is TGCGCCAGCAGCTTGGCCGGAACAGGAAGCAAGCAGTACTTC. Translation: CASSLAGTGSKQYF.

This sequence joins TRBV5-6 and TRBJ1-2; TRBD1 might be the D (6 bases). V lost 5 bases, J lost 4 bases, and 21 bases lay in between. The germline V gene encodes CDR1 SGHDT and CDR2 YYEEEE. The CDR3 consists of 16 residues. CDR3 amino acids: CASSRTEMTGLYGYTF. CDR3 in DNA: TGTGCCAGCAGTCGTACCGAGATGACAGGACTCTATGGCTACACCTTC.

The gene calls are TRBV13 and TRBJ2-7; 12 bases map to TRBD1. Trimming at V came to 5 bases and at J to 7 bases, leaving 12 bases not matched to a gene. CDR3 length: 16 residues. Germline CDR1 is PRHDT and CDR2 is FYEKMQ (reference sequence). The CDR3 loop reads CASSPTTGQGALEQYF. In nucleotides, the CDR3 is TGTGCCAGCAGCCCCACAACGGGACAGGGGGCGCTTGAGCAGTACTTC.

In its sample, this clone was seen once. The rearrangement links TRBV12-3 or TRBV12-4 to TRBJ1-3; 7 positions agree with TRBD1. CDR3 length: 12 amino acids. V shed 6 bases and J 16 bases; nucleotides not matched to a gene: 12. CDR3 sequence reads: CASSPTRGLGYF. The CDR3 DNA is TGTGCCAGCAGCCCGACCAGGGGGTTAGGGTATTTT.

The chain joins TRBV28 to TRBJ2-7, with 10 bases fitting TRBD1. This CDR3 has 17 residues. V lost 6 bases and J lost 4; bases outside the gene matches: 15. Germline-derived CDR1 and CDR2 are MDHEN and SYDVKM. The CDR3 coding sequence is TGTGCCAGCAGACCGTGGGACAGGGGTGAGAAAGTTTACGAGCAGTACTTC. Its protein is CASRPWDRGEKVYEQYF.

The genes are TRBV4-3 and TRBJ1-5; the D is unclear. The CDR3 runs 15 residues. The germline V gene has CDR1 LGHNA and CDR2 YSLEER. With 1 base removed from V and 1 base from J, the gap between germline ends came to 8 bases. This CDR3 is CASSQGFKSNQPQHF. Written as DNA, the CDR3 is TGCGCCAGCAGCCAAGGTTTTAAAAGCAATCAGCCCCAGCATTTT.